The sequence of this T cell receptor beta chain was determined in a study of T cells in Graves' hyperthyroidism and ophthalmopathy. As for the study in general: Peripheral blood was drawn at first diagnosis, prior to all treatment. Study-level results: Among thyroid clonotypes expanded above 0.001, most also appeared in blood.

Concerning this clonotype itself: Its antigen is currently unknown.

The investigators amplified TCR beta CDR3 regions from RNA transcripts. First-round RT-PCR targeting the TCR CDR3 was performed with the HTBI primer set. A single record per CDR3 protein comes from TCRdb applying MiXCR to the multiplex PCR reads. The data hold about 760,000 distinct CDR3 sequences, with roughly a third observed a single time. The origin of this receptor is a middle-aged woman with Graves' hyperthyroidism. The sequencing input was blood.

The CDR3 bases are TGTGCCAGCAGGGAGCTTAGTTGGACAGGGATGCCTCAGCCCCAGCATTTT. It translates to CASRELSWTGMPQPQHF. The chain combines TRBV7-8 with TRBJ1-5; 8 nucleotides agree with TRBD1. The ends lost 6 bases at V and 6 bases at J; junction bases unmatched: 16. The CDR3 has 17 amino acids. CDR1 and CDR2 from the germline V gene are SGHVS and FQNEAQ. Full variable domain (missing parts from reference TRBV7-8 and TRBJ1-5): GAGVSQSPRYKVAKRGQDVALRCDPISGHVSLFWYQQALGQGPEFLTYFQNEAQLDKSGLPSDRFFAERPEGSVSTLKIQRTQQEDSAVYLCASRELSWTGMPQPQHFGDGTRLSIL.